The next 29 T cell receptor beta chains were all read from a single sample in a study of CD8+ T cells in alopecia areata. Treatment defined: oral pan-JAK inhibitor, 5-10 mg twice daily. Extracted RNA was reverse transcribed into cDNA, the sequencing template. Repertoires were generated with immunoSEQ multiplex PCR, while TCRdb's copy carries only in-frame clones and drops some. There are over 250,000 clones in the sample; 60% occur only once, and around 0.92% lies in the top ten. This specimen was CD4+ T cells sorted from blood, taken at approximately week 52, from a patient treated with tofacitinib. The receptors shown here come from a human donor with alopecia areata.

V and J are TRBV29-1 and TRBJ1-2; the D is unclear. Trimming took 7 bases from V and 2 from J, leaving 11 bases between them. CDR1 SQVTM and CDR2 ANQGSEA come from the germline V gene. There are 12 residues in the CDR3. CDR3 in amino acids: CSAPVRNYGYTF. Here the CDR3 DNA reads TGCAGCGCCCCCGTGAGAAACTATGGCTACACCTTC.

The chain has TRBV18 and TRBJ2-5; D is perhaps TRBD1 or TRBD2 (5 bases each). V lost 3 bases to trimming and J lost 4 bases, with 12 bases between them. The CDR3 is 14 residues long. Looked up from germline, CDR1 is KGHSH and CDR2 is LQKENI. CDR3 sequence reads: CASSPGRKGETQYF. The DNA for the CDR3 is TGTGCCAGCTCACCGGGACGGAAAGGAGAGACCCAGTACTTC. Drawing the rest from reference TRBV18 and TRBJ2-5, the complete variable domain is NAGVMQNPRHLVRRRGQEARLRCSPMKGHSHVYWYRQLPEEGLKFMVYLQKENIIDESGMPKERFSAEFPKEGPSILRIQQVVRGDSAAYFCASSPGRKGETQYFGPGTRLLVL.

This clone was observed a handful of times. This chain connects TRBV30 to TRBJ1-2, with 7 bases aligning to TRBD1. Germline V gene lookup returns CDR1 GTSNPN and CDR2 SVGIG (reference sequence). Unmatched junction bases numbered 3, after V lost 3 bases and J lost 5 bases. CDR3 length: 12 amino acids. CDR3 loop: CAWRQGMYGYTF. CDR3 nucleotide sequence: TGTGCCTGGAGACAGGGGATGTATGGCTACACCTTC.

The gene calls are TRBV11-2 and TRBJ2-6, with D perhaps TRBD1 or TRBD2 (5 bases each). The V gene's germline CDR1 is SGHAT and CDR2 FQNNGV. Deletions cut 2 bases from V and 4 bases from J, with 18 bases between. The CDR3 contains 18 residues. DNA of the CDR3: TGTGCCAGCAGCTTACCGGGTCCTTCGGGGACCGGGGCCAACGTCCTGACTTTC. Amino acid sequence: CASSLPGPSGTGANVLTF.

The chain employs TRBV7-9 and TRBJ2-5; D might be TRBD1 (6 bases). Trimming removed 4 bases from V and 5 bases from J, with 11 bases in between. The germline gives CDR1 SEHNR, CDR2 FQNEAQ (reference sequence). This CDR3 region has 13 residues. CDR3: CASSSTGSETQYF. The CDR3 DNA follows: TGTGCCAGCAGCTCCACAGGGTCCGAGACCCAGTACTTC. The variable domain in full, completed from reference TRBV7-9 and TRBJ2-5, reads DTGVSQNPRHKITKRGQNVTFRCDPISEHNRLYWYRQTLGQGPEFLTYFQNEAQLEKSRLLSDRFSAERPKGSFSTLEIQRTEQGDSAMYLCASSSTGSETQYFGPGTRLLVL.

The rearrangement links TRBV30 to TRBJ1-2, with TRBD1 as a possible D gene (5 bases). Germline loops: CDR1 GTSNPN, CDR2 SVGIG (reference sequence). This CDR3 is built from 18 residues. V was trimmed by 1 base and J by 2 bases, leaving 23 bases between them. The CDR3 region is CAWSAPGSWPGGNYGYTF. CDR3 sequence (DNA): TGTGCCTGGAGTGCGCCCGGAAGTTGGCCTGGGGGGAACTATGGCTACACCTTC. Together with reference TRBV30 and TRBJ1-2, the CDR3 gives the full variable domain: SQTIHQWPATLVQPVGSPLSLECTVEGTSNPNLYWYRQAAGRGLQLLFYSVGIGQISSEVPQNLSASRPQDRQFILSSKKLLLSDSGFYLCAWSAPGSWPGGNYGYTFGSGTRLTVV.

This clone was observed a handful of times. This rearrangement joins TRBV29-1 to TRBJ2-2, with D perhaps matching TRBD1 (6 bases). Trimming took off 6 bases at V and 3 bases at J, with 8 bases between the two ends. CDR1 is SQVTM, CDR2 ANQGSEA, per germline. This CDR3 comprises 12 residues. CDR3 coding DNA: TGCAGCGTCCGGACAGACACCGGGGAGCTGTTTTTT. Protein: CSVRTDTGELFF.

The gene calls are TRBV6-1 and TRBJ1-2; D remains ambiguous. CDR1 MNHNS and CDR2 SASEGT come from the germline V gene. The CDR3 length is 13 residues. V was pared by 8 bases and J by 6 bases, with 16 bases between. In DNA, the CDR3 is TGTGCCAGCTGGGCCGAAAGGAGGGATGGCTACACCTTC. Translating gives CASWAERRDGYTF.

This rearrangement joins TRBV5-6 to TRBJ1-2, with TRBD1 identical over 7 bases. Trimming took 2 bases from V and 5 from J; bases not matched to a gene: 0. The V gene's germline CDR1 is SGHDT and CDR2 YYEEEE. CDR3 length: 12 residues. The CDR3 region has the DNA TGTGCCAGCAGCTTACAGGGGTATGGCTACACCTTC. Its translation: CASSLQGYGYTF.

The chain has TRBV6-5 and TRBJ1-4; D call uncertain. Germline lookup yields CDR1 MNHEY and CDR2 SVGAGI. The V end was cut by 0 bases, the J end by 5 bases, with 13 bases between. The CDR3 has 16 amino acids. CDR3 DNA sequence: TGTGCCAGCAGTTACTCCTTGGGCGGACGAAATGAAAAACTGTTTTTT. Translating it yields CASSYSLGGRNEKLFF.

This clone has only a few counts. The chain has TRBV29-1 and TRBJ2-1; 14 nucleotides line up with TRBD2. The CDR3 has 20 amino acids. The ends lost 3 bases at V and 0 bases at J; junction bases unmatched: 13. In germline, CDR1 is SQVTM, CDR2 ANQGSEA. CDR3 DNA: TGCAGCGTTGATGTGAGACTAGCGGGGGGGCGACCCAGCTCCTACAATGAGCAGTTCTTC. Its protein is CSVDVRLAGGRPSSYNEQFF.

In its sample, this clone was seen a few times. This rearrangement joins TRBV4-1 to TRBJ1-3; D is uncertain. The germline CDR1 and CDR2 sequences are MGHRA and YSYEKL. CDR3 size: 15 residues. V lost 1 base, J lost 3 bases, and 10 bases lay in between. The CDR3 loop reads CASSQVSSGGNTIYF. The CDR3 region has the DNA TGCGCCAGCAGCCAAGTCAGCTCCGGTGGAAACACCATATATTTT.

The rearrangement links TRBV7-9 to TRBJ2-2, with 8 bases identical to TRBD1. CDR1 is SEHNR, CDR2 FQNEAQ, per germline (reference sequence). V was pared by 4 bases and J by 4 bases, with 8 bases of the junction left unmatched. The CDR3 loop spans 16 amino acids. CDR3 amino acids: CASSSPGQVGTGELFF. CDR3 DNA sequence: TGTGCCAGCAGCTCCCCGGGACAGGTGGGCACCGGGGAGCTGTTTTTT.

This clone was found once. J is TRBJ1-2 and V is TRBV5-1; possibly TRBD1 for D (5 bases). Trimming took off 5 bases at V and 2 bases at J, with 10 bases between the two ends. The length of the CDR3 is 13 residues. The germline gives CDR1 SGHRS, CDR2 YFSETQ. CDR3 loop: CASRSDRNYGYTF. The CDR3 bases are TGCGCCAGCAGAAGTGACAGAAACTATGGCTACACCTTC.

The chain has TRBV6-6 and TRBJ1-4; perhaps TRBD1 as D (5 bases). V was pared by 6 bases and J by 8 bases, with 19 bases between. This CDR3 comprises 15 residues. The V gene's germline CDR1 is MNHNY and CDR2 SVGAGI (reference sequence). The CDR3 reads CASRITSGAREKLFF. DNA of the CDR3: TGTGCCAGCAGAATTACATCTGGGGCACGAGAAAAACTGTTTTTT.

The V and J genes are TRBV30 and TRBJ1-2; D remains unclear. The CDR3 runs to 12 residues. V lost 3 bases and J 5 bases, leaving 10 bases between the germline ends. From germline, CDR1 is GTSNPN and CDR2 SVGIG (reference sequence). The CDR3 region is CAWSLEGYGYTF. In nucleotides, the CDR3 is TGTGCCTGGAGCTTAGAAGGGTATGGCTACACCTTC.

Here the CDR3 reads CASSPPGQSLREQYF. DNA for the CDR3: TGTGCCAGCAGTCCGCCGGGACAGAGTTTGCGGGAGCAGTACTTC. The chain is built from TRBV27 and TRBJ2-7; TRBD1 matches 7 bases. The trim removed 5 bases at V and 7 bases at J, leaving 14 bases unmatched. In germline, CDR1 is MNHEY, CDR2 SMNVEV (reference sequence). The CDR3 spans 15 residues.

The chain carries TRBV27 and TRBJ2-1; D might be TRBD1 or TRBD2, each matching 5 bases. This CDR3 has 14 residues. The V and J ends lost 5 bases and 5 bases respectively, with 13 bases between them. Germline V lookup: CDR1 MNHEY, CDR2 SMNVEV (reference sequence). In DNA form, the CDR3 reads TGTGCCAGCAGTCACCGACGAGGGGACAATGAGCAGTTCTTC. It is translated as CASSHRRGDNEQFF.

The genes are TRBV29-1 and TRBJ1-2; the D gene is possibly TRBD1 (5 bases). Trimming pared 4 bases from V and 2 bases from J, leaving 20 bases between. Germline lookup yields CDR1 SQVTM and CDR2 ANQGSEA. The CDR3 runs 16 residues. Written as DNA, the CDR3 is TGCAGCGTTGTCCCAGCGGCAGGGAGAAAAAACTATGGCTACACCTTC. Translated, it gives CSVVPAAGRKNYGYTF.

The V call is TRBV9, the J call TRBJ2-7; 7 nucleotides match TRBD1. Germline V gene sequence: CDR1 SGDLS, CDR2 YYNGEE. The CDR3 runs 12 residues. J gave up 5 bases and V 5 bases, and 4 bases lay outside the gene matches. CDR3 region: CASSYRGHEQYF. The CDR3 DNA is TGTGCCAGCAGTTACAGGGGACACGAGCAGTACTTC. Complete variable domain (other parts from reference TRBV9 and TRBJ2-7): DSGVTQTPKHLITATGQRVTLRCSPRSGDLSVYWYQQSLDQGLQFLIQYYNGEERAKGNILERFSAQQFPDLHSELNLSSLELGDSALYFCASSYRGHEQYFGPGTRLTVT.

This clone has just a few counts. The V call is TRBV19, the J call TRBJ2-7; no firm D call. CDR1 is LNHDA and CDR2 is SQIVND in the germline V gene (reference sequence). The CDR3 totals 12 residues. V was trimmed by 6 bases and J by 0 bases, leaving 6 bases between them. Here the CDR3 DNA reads TGTGCCAGTAGGGCAGCCTCCTACGAGCAGTACTTC. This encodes CASRAASYEQYF.

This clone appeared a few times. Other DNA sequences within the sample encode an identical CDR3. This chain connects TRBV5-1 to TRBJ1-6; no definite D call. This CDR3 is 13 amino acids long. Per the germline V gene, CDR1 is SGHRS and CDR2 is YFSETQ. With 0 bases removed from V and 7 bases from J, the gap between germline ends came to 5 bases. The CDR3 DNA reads TGCGCCAGCAGCTTGGCCGGGAATTCACCCCTCCACTTT. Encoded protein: CASSLAGNSPLHF. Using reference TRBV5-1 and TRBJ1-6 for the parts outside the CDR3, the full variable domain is KAGVTQTPRYLIKTRGQQVTLSCSPISGHRSVSWYQQTPGQGLQFLFEYFSETQRNKGNFPGRFSGRQFSNSRSEMNVSTLELGDSALYLCASSLAGNSPLHFGNGTRLTVT.

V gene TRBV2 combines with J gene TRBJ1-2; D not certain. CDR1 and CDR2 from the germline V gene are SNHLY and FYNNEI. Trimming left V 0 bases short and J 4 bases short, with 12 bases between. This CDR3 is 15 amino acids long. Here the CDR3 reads CASSEALPGTYGYTF. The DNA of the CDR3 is TGTGCCAGCAGTGAAGCGCTTCCAGGAACCTATGGCTACACCTTC.

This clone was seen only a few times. In DNA form, the CDR3 reads TGTGCCAGCAGTGAATCCCGGGGTCGTGACTACGAGCAGTACTTC. This encodes CASSESRGRDYEQYF. V gene TRBV25-1 combines with J gene TRBJ2-7; tentatively, D is TRBD2 (5 bases). Germline V gene sequence: CDR1 MGHDK, CDR2 SYGVNS. The CDR3 length is 15 residues. V was shortened by 1 base and J by 3 bases, with 13 bases between the two germline ends.

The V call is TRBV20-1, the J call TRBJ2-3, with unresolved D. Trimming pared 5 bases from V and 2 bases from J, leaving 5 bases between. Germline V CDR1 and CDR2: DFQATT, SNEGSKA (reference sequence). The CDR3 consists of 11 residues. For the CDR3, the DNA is TGCAGTGCTCCGGACACAGATACGCAGTATTTT. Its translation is CSAPDTDTQYF.

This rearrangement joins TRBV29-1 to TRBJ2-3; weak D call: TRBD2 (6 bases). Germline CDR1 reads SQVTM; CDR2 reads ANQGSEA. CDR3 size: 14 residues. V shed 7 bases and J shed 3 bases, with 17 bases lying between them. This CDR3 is CSATGVFLTDTQYF. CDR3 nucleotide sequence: TGCAGCGCCACGGGAGTTTTCCTTACAGATACGCAGTATTTT.

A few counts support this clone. CDR3 nucleotide sequence: TGTGCCTGGAGTGTAATAGAAGGAAAGGACGGACGAGGCTACACCTTC. Translation: CAWSVIEGKDGRGYTF. J is TRBJ1-2 and V is TRBV30; no clear D gene. The CDR3 totals 16 residues. From germline, CDR1 is GTSNPN and CDR2 SVGIG (reference sequence). Deletions cut 0 bases from V and 8 bases from J, with 22 bases between.

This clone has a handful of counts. CDR3 DNA: TGCAGCGTTGAACAGGTTGGGGCCAACGTCCTGACTTTC. Amino acids: CSVEQVGANVLTF. This chain connects TRBV29-1 to TRBJ2-6; D gene uncertain. CDR1 and CDR2 from the germline V gene are SQVTM and ANQGSEA. V was pared by 2 bases and J by 3 bases, with 5 bases between. The CDR3 extends over 13 amino acids.

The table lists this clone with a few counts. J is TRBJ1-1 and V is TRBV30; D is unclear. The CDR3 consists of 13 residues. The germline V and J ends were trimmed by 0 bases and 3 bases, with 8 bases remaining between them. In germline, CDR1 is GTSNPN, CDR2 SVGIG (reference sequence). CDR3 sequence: CAWSVGRDTEAFF. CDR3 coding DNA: TGTGCCTGGAGTGTCGGCCGAGACACTGAAGCTTTCTTT.